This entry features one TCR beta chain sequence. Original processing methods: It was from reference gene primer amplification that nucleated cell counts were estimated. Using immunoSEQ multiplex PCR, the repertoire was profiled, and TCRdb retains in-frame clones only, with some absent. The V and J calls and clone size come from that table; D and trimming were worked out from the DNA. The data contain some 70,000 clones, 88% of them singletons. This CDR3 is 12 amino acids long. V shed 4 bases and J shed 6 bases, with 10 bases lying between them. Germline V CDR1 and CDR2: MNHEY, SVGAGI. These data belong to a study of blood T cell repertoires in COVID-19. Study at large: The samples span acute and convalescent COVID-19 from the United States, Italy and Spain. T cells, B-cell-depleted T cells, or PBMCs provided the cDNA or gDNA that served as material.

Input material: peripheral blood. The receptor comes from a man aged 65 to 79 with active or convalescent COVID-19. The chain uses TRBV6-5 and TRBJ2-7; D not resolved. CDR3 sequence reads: CASSSTRLEQYF. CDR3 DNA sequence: TGTGCCAGCAGTTCTACTCGCCTCGAGCAGTACTTC.